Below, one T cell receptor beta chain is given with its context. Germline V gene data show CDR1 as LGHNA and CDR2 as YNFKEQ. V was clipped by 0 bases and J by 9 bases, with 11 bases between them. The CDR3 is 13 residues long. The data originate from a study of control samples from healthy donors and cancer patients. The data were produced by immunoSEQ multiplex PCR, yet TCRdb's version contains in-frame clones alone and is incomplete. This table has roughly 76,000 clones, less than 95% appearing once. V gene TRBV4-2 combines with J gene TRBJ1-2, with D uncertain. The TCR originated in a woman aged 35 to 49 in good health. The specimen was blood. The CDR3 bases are TGTGCCAGCAGCCAAGAACAGATGGGGAGCTACACCTTC. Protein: CASSQEQMGSYTF.